This T cell receptor beta chain was documented in a study of radiation and T cells in renal cell carcinoma. Study-wide points: Without pretreatment biopsies, baseline tumor clonotype presence was undetermined.

Here immunoSEQ multiplex PCR was the method, and the copy in TCRdb shows in-frame clones only, minus some. The sample holds just over 95,000 clones, approximately 82% seen once. Of note for this clone: Its antigen remains unidentified.

Time point denoted: blood 4 weeks post-SBRT, at nephrectomy. Indicated treatment: 15 Gy SBRT to primary tumor, nephrectomy 4 weeks later. This renal cell carcinoma was of the clear cell type. The CDR3 loop spans 16 amino acids. Germline CDR1 and CDR2: LNHNV and YYDKDF (reference sequence). Trimming left V 0 bases short and J 1 base short, with 12 bases between. This sample comprised blood, obtained from a patient whose treatment included radiotherapy and nephrectomy. The V and J genes are TRBV15 and TRBJ2-5; D gene unclear. The TCR originated in a man aged 60 to 75 with renal cell carcinoma. The CDR3 is CATSRDLGNGQETQYF. As DNA, the CDR3 is TGTGCCACCAGCAGAGATCTAGGGAATGGCCAAGAGACCCAGTACTTC.